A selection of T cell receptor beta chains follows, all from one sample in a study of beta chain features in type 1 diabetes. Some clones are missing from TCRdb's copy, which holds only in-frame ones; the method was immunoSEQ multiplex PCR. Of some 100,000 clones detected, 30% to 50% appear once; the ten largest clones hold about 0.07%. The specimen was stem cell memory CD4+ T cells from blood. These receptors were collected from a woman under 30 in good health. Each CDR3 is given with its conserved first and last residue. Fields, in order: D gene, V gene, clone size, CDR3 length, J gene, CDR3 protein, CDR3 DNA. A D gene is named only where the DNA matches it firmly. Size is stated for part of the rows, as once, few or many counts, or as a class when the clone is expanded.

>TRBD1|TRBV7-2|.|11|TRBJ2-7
CASSWDRLQYF
TGTGCCAGCAGTTGGGACAGGCTCCAGTACTTC
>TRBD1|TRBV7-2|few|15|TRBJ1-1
CASSLVGRGHTEAFF
TGTGCCAGCAGCTTAGTGGGCAGGGGGCACACTGAAGCTTTCTTT
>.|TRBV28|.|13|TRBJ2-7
CASSLQGPYEQYF
TGTGCCAGCAGTTTACAGGGGCCCTACGAGCAGTACTTC
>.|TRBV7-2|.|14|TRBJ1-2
CASSSRGDDYGYTF
TGTGCCAGCAGCTCCCGTGGAGACGACTATGGCTACACCTTC
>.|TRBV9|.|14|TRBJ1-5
CASSVGMSNQPQHF
TGTGCCAGCAGCGTAGGTATGAGCAATCAGCCCCAGCATTTT
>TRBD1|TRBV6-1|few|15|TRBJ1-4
CASTGRQGSPEKLFF
TGTGCCAGCACCGGACGACAGGGATCCCCAGAAAAACTGTTTTTT
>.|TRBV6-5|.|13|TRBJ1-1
CASNRGENTEAFF
TGTGCCAGCAACCGGGGTGAGAACACTGAAGCTTTCTTT
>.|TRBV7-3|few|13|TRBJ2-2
CASSLTATGELFF
TGTGCCAGCAGCTTAACGGCCACCGGGGAGCTGTTTTTT
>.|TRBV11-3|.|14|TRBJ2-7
CASSLLGRSYEQYF
TGTGCCAGCAGCTTACTGGGGCGGTCCTACGAGCAGTACTTC
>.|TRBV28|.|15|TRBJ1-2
CASLAAGLSMNSYTF
TGTGCCAGCCTTGCCGCGGGATTGTCTATGAATAGCTACACCTTC
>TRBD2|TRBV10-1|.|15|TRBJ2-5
CASSESSGRGETQYF
TGCGCCAGCAGTGAGAGTAGCGGGAGAGGAGAGACCCAGTACTTC
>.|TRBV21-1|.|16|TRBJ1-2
CASSKGRGQESYGYTF
TGTGCCAGCAGCAAAGGGAGGGGACAGGAAAGCTATGGCTACACCTTC
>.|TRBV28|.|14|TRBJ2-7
CASSLVGPLYEQYF
TGTGCCAGCAGTTTAGTGGGGCCCCTGTACGAGCAGTACTTC
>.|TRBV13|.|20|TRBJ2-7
CASSRRSGMRFGPISYEQYF
TGTGCCAGCAGCCGAAGGAGTGGAATGCGATTTGGTCCAATCTCCTACGAGCAGTACTTC
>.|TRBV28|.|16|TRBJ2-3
CASTENGGRGTDTQYF
TGTGCCAGCACTGAAAACGGGGGGCGAGGCACAGATACGCAGTATTTT
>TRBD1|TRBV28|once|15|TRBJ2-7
CASSPEVGQGNEQYF
TGTGCCAGCAGCCCGGAGGTGGGACAGGGGAACGAGCAGTACTTC
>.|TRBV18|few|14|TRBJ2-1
CASSPPTGYNEQFF
TGTGCCAGCTCACCACCCACCGGCTACAATGAGCAGTTCTTC
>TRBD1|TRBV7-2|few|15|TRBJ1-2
CASSSTRDRVYGYTF
TGTGCCAGCAGCTCGACCCGGGACAGAGTTTATGGCTACACCTTC
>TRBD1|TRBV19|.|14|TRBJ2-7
CASSGTGRNYEQYF
TGTGCCAGTAGTGGGACAGGGCGCAACTACGAGCAGTACTTC
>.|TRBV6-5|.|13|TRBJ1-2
CASRPTGAYGYTF
TGTGCCAGCAGGCCCACAGGTGCATATGGCTACACCTTC
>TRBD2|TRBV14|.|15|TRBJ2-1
CASRHSGSSYNEQFF
TGTGCCAGCAGACATAGCGGGAGCTCCTACAATGAGCAGTTCTTC
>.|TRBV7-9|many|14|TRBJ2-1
CASSSTARGNEQFF
TGTGCCAGCAGTTCAACCGCCCGGGGGAATGAGCAGTTCTTC
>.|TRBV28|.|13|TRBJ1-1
CASSPPGNTEAFF
TGTGCCAGCAGCCCCCCGGGGAACACTGAAGCTTTCTTT
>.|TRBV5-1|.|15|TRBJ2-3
CASRGRLTAADTQYF
TGCGCCAGCAGAGGGCGACTAACCGCGGCAGATACGCAGTATTTT
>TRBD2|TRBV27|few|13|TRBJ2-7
CASRVAGGYEQYF
TGTGCCAGCAGAGTAGCGGGAGGGTACGAGCAGTACTTC
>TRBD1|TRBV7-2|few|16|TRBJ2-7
CASSPATGTGGYEQYF
TGTGCCAGCAGCCCCGCCACCGGGACAGGGGGCTACGAGCAGTACTTC
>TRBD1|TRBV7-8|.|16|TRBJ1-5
CASSQSTGAGNQPQHF
TGTGCCAGCAGCCAATCTACAGGGGCGGGCAATCAGCCCCAGCATTTT
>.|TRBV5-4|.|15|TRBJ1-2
CASSLDGRSNYGYTF
TGTGCCAGCAGCTTGGATGGCAGATCGAACTATGGCTACACCTTC
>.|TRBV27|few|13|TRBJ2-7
CASSTGLSYEQYF
TGTGCCAGCAGCACGGGATTGTCCTACGAGCAGTACTTC
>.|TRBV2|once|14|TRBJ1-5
CASRNQGPDQPQHF
TGTGCCAGCAGAAATCAGGGTCCAGATCAGCCCCAGCATTTT
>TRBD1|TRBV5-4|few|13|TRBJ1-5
CASSQGGEQPQHF
TGTGCCAGCAGCCAGGGGGGCGAGCAGCCCCAGCATTTT
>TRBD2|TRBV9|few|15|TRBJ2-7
CASSPQGTSGIEQYF
TGTGCCAGCAGCCCTCAGGGGACTAGCGGGATCGAGCAGTACTTC
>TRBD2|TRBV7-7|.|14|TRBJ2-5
CASSRDYQKETQYF
TGTGCCAGCAGTCGGGACTACCAAAAAGAGACCCAGTACTTC
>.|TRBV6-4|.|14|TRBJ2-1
CASSITVSYNEQFF
TGTGCCAGCAGTATCACGGTCTCCTACAATGAGCAGTTCTTC
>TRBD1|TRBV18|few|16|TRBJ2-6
CASSPQQGSGANVLTF
TGTGCCAGCTCACCACAACAGGGGTCTGGGGCCAACGTCCTGACTTTC
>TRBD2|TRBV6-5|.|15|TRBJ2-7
CASSPYGTSTYEQYF
TGTGCCAGCAGTCCTTACGGGACTAGTACCTACGAGCAGTACTTC
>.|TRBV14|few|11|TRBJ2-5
CASSHGETQYF
TGTGCCAGCAGCCACGGAGAGACCCAGTACTTC
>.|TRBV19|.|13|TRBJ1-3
CASSIDSRNTIYF
TGTGCCAGTAGTATCGACAGCAGAAACACCATATATTTT
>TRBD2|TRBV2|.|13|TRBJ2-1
CASSDGLAGDLFF
TGTGCCAGCAGTGACGGCCTAGCGGGAGATCTGTTCTTC
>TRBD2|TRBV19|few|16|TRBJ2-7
CASSFTGGRSAYEQYF
TGTGCCAGTAGTTTTACGGGCGGGAGAAGCGCCTACGAGCAGTACTTC
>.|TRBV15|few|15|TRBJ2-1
CATAHVGDSYNEQFF
TGTGCCACAGCTCATGTAGGGGACTCCTACAATGAGCAGTTCTTC
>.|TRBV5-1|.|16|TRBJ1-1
CASSPGRWGVYTEAFF
TGCGCCAGCAGCCCTGGGAGGTGGGGTGTCTACACTGAAGCTTTCTTT
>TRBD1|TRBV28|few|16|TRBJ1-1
CASSLRTGRMNTEAFF
TGTGCCAGCAGTTTAAGGACAGGGCGTATGAACACTGAAGCTTTCTTT
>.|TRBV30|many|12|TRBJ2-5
CAWARVQETQYF
TGTGCCTGGGCGAGAGTGCAAGAGACCCAGTACTTC
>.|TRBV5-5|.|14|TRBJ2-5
CASSFVSGRETQYF
TGTGCCAGCAGCTTTGTATCAGGGAGGGAGACCCAGTACTTC